A single sample is the source of the 7 T cell receptor beta chains below, sequenced in a study of blood T cell repertoires in COVID-19. Measured with immunoSEQ multiplex PCR; TCRdb has only the in-frame clones, and not every one. Here the sample spans 360,000 or so clones, roughly 90% being singletons. The material sequenced was PBMCs or T cells enriched from blood (not recorded which). The origin of the receptors is a woman between 25 and 40 years old who had been exposed to COVID-19.

The table lists this clone with a few counts. The V call is TRBV5-6, the J call TRBJ1-2; TRBD1 agrees at 8 bases. Germline-derived CDR1 and CDR2 are SGHDT and YYEEEE. The CDR3 has 15 amino acids. V lost 4 bases to trimming and J lost 8 bases; unmatched junction nucleotides: 13. The CDR3 DNA reads TGTGCCAGCAGCCCCGGACAGGGAGCGATAAGGGGCTACACCTTC. Its translation is CASSPGQGAIRGYTF.

The genes are TRBV2 and TRBJ2-1; 11 nucleotides agree with TRBD2. Trimming at V came to 7 bases and at J to 9 bases, leaving 5 bases not matched to a gene. CDR1 and CDR2 (germline): SNHLY, FYNNEI. This CDR3 is 13 amino acids long. As DNA, the CDR3 is TGTGCCAGCAAGGTAGCGGGAGGGGGTGAGCAGTTCTTC. Its translation: CASKVAGGGEQFF.

V usage is TRBV9 and J usage is TRBJ2-5, with 7 nucleotides matching TRBD2. This CDR3 has 15 residues. The V gene end was trimmed by 0 bases and the J gene end by 3 bases; junction bases not matched to a gene: 5. Germline lookup yields CDR1 SGDLS and CDR2 YYNGEE. CDR3 DNA sequence: TGTGCCAGCAGCGTAGGGACTAGGGGTGAAGAGACCCAGTACTTC. Translation gives CASSVGTRGEETQYF.

The chain employs TRBV18 and TRBJ2-7; D gene ambiguous. The germline CDR1 and CDR2 sequences are KGHSH and LQKENI. Trimming removed 4 bases at V and 4 bases at J, with 5 bases between. The CDR3 loop spans 11 amino acids. The CDR3 region has the DNA TGTGCCAGCTCACTCTTATACGAGCAGTACTTC. Translation gives CASSLLYEQYF.

About this clone itself: The junction shows a germline mismatch at one end, possibly a read error. J is TRBJ2-1 and V is TRBV28, with D tentatively TRBD1 (6 bases). Germline V gene lookup returns CDR1 MDHEN and CDR2 SYDVKM. The CDR3 is 13 amino acids. DNA of the CDR3: TGTGCCAGCAGTTTAGGAGTCAGGGGTTATCTGATCTTC. Translated: CASSLGVRGYLIF.

The V gene is TRBV15, the J gene TRBJ2-3, with D perhaps matching TRBD1 (5 bases). Germline CDR1 and CDR2: LNHNV and YYDKDF (reference sequence). V dropped 5 bases and J dropped 2 bases, with 14 bases sitting between them. The CDR3 spans 15 residues. CDR3 in amino acids: CATSPAAGYTDTQYF. In DNA, the CDR3 is TGTGCCACCAGCCCGGCAGCAGGGTACACAGATACGCAGTATTTT.

V gene TRBV28 combines with J gene TRBJ2-1; 12 bases line up with TRBD2. V was pared by 1 base and J by 7 bases, with 8 bases of the junction left unmatched. The CDR3 has 17 residues. CDR1 is MDHEN, CDR2 SYDVKM, per germline. CDR3 bases: TGTGCCAGCAGTTTATCCCCCCTAGCGGGAGGGCCGAATGAGCAGTTCTTC. Translation: CASSLSPLAGGPNEQFF.